This TCR beta chain was captured by sequencing in a study of cytotoxic CD8 clonotypes in ibrutinib-treated CLL. Across the study: An average of about 250,000 productive templates and some 99,000 productive rearrangements was obtained per sample.

J was trimmed by 0 bases and V by 4 bases; bases with no gene match: 11. Germline lookup yields CDR1 SGHRS and CDR2 YFSETQ. The CDR3 covers 18 residues. This clone is a singleton in its sample. Sequenced by immunoSEQ multiplex PCR; TCRdb stores in-frame clones only, minus some. In the table there are about 300,000 clones, 67% of which are singletons. Cryopreserved PBMCs supplied roughly 1.8 micrograms of genomic DNA for TCR beta libraries. This sequence originates from a human donor with chronic lymphocytic leukemia. The chain carries TRBV5-1 and TRBJ2-2; 8 bases are a match to TRBD2. Sequences were derived from PBMCs, sampled after 36 months of ibrutinib treatment. CDR3 in amino acids: CASSRKAGAPANTGELFF. The DNA for the CDR3 is TGCGCCAGCAGCCGAAAAGCGGGGGCCCCCGCGAACACCGGGGAGCTGTTTTTT.